This TCR beta chain was recorded in a study of neurological immune-mediated disorders. Findings and caveats of the study: Multiple sclerosis patients had less TCR clonal expansion than even healthy controls, unlike HTLV-1-associated myelopathy.

CD4+ or CD8+ T cells at a count of some 900,000 served as input for the sorted libraries. As regards this clonotype: Its specificity is unknown.

Germline V gene data show CDR1 as KGHSH and CDR2 as LQKENI. V lost 3 bases to trimming and J lost 4 bases, with 14 bases between them. The CDR3 is 15 amino acids. It was by 5'RACE with 10-nucleotide random UMIs that the cDNA was made. TCRdb itself ran the 5' RACE reads through MiXCR, one entry per CDR3 protein. The top ten clones hold around 44% of a sample with some 4,500 distinct CDR3 sequences, 20% to 25% of them seen once. This rearrangement joins TRBV18 to TRBJ2-3; a weak D match, TRBD1 (5 bases). The sequenced sample was CD8+ T cells from blood. The receptor was isolated from a woman aged 55-69 years with HTLV-1-associated myelopathy (HAM/TSP). CDR3 region: CASSPDRMNADTQYF. CDR3 nucleotide sequence: TGTGCCAGCTCACCTGACAGAATGAACGCAGATACGCAGTATTTT. Full variable domain (remainder filled in from reference TRBV18 and TRBJ2-3): NAGVMQNPRHLVRRRGQEARLRCSPMKGHSHVYWYRQLPEEGLKFMVYLQKENIIDESGMPKERFSAEFPKEGPSILRIQQVVRGDSAAYFCASSPDRMNADTQYFGPGTRLTVL.